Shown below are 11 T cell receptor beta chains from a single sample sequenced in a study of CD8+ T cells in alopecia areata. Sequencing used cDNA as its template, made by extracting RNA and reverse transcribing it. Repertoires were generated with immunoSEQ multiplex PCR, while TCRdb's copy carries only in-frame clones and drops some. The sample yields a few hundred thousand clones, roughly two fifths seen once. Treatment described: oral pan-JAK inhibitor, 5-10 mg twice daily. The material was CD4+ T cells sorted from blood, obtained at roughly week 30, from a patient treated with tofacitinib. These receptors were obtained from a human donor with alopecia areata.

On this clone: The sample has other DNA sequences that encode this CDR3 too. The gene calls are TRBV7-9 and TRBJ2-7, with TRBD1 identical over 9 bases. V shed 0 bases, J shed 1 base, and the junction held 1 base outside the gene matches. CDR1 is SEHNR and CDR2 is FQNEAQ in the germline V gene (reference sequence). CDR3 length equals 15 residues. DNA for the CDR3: TGTGCCAGCAGCTTAGCCGGGACAGGGTCCTACGAGCAGTACTTC. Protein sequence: CASSLAGTGSYEQYF.

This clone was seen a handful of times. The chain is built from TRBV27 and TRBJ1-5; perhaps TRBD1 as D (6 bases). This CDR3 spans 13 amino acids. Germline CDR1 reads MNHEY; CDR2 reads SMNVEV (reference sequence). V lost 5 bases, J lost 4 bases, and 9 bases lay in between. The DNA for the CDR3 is TGTGCCAGCAGTCAGGGGTGGAATCAGCCCCAGCATTTT. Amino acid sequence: CASSQGWNQPQHF.

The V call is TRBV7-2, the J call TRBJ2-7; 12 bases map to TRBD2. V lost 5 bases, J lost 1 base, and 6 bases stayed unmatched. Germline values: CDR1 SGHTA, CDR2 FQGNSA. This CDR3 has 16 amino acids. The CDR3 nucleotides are TGTGCCAGCAGCCCGAAAGGACTAGCGGGATCCTACGAGCAGTACTTC. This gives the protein CASSPKGLAGSYEQYF.

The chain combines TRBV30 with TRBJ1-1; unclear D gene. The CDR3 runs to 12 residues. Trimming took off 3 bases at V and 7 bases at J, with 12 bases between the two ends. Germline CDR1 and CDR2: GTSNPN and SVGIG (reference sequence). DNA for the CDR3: TGTGCCTGGAGAAATAATCACAATGAAGCTTTCTTT. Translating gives CAWRNNHNEAFF.

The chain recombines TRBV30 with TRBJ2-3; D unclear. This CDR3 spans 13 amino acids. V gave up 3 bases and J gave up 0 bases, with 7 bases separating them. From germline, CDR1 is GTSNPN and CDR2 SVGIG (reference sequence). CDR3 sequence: CAWRVSSTDTQYF. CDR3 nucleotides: TGTGCCTGGAGGGTGTCTAGCACAGATACGCAGTATTTT.

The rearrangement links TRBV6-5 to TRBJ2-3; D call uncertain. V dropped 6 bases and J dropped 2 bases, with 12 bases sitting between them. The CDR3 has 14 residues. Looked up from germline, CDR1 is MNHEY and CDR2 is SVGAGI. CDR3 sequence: CASSPTRSTDTQYF. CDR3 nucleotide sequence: TGTGCCAGCAGCCCGACCCGATCCACAGATACGCAGTATTTT.

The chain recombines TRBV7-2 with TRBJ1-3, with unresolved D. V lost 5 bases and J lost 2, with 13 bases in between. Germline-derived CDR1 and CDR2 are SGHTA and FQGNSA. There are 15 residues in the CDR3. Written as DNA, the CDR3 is TGTGCCAGCAGCCTCAGAAACGGCCCTGGAAACACCATATATTTT. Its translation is CASSLRNGPGNTIYF. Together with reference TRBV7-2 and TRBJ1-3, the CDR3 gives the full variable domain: GAGVSQSPSNKVTEKGKDVELRCDPISGHTALYWYRQSLGQGLEFLIYFQGNSAPDKSGLPSDRFSAERTGGSVSTLTIQRTQQEDSAVYLCASSLRNGPGNTIYFGEGSWLTVV.

The CDR3 nucleotides are TGTGCCAGCATGGTAACCGCTAATGAAAAACTGTTTTTT. As protein: CASMVTANEKLFF. The chain combines TRBV6-5 with TRBJ1-4; unclear D gene. V lost 7 bases and J lost 3, with 9 bases in between. This CDR3 region has 13 residues. Germline CDR1 reads MNHEY; CDR2 reads SVGAGI.

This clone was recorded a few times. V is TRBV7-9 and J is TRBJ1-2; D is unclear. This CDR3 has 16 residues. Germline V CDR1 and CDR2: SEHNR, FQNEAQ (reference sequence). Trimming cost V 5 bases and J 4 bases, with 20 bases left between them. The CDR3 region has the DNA TGTGCCAGCAGCGTCGCGGACCCCTGGATGGGCTATGGCTACACCTTC. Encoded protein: CASSVADPWMGYGYTF.

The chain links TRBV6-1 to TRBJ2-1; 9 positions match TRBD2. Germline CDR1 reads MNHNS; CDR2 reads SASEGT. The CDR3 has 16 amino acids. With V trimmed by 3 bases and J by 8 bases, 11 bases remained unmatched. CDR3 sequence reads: CASSEPPAGGMYEQFF. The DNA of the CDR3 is TGTGCCAGCAGTGAGCCCCCAGCGGGGGGTATGTATGAGCAGTTCTTC.

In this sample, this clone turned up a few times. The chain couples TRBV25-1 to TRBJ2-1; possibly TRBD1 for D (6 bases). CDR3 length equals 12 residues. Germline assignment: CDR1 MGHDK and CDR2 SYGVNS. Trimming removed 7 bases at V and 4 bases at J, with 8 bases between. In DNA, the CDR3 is TGTGCCAGCAAGGGGGAGTACAATGAGCAGTTCTTC. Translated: CASKGEYNEQFF. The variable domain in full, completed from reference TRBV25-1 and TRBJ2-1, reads EADIYQTPRYLVIGTGKKITLECSQTMGHDKMYWYQQDPGMELHLIHYSYGVNSTEKGDLSSESTVSRIRTEHFPLTLESARPSHTSQYLCASKGEYNEQFFGPGTRLTVL.